The TCR beta chain described here comes from a study of response to subunit inactivated influenza vaccine. TCRdb itself ran the RT-PCR reads through MiXCR, one entry per CDR3 protein. This sample has hundreds of thousands of distinct CDR3 sequences; around a sixth occur once, and the top ten carry approximately 10%. General observations from the study: It was the authors' suggestion that each seasonal influenza vaccination recruits few new T cells.

The CDR3 is 12 amino acids. Looked up from germline, CDR1 is SEHNR and CDR2 is FQNEAQ (reference sequence). Trimming stripped 11 bases from V and 0 bases from J, with 11 bases between. This clonotype was recorded a few times. Its antigen is undetermined. The V and J genes are TRBV7-9 and TRBJ2-7, with D unresolved. The receptor was isolated from a man aged 45-60 years who received an inactivated influenza vaccine. This specimen was PBMCs from blood, taken 12 days after vaccination. The CDR3 sequence is CAHQPYSYEQYF. The CDR3 bases are TGTGCCCATCAACCGTACTCCTACGAGCAGTACTTC.